The 7 T cell receptor beta chains in this list originate from one sample, sequenced in a study of PD-L1 blockade in urothelial cancer. Here immunoSEQ multiplex PCR was the method, and the copy in TCRdb shows in-frame clones only, minus some. Of approximately 20,000 clones listed, 85% to 90% are singletons. Material: PBMCs, obtained around atezolizumab (anti-PD-L1) treatment. The origin of the receptors is a woman in her fifties or sixties with urothelial cancer.

The chain links TRBV29-1 to TRBJ2-5; D not resolved. CDR3 length equals 11 residues. Germline lookup yields CDR1 SQVTM and CDR2 ANQGSEA. V was pared by 5 bases and J by 3 bases, with 7 bases between. CDR3 sequence reads: CSVQQEETQYF. The CDR3 bases are TGCAGCGTTCAGCAGGAAGAGACCCAGTACTTC.

This rearrangement joins TRBV6-1 to TRBJ2-3, with D possibly matching TRBD2 (6 bases). Deletions cut 1 base from V and 1 base from J, with 9 bases between. CDR1 is MNHNS and CDR2 is SASEGT in the germline V gene. The CDR3 consists of 15 residues. CDR3 nucleotide sequence: TGTGCCAGCAGTGAAGGAGCGGGTCGCACAGATACGCAGTATTTT. Its protein is CASSEGAGRTDTQYF.

This clone was detected only a few times. The chain couples TRBV6-5 to TRBJ2-5; no clear D. Trimming cost V 5 bases and J 2 bases, with 9 bases left between them. This CDR3 region has 13 residues. The germline gives CDR1 MNHEY, CDR2 SVGAGI. DNA for the CDR3: TGTGCCAGCAGTGGCCACGCTCAAGAGACCCAGTACTTC. Residues: CASSGHAQETQYF.

J is TRBJ2-7 and V is TRBV28, with D possibly being TRBD2 (6 bases). This CDR3 is 14 amino acids long. Trimming took 2 bases from V and 3 from J, leaving 11 bases between them. CDR1 is MDHEN and CDR2 is SYDVKM in the germline V gene. CDR3 sequence: CASSLREFGYEQYF. The DNA for the CDR3 is TGTGCCAGCAGTTTACGGGAGTTTGGCTACGAGCAGTACTTC.

The V and J genes are TRBV7-6 and TRBJ1-5, with 11 nucleotides matching TRBD1. This CDR3 spans 19 amino acids. Germline V gene lookup returns CDR1 SGHVS and CDR2 FNYEAQ. The trim removed 3 bases at V and 1 base at J, leaving 11 bases unmatched. The CDR3 region has the DNA TGTGCCAGCAGCTTGAGAGTACCTGGACAGGGGGCCAGCAATCAGCCCCAGCATTTT. This gives the protein CASSLRVPGQGASNQPQHF.

The chain links TRBV5-1 to TRBJ1-1; no firm D call. CDR3 length equals 12 residues. The germline V gene encodes CDR1 SGHRS and CDR2 YFSETQ. The V and J ends lost 0 bases and 7 bases respectively, with 7 bases between them. The CDR3 nucleotides read TGCGCCAGCAGCTTGGTGGCACATGAAGCTTTCTTT. This codes for CASSLVAHEAFF.

V and J are TRBV4-3 and TRBJ2-1; 7 bases map to TRBD2. Trimming at V came to 4 bases and at J to 5 bases, leaving 8 bases not matched to a gene. The CDR3 has 15 amino acids. Germline loops: CDR1 LGHNA, CDR2 YSLEER. In DNA, the CDR3 is TGCGCCAGCAGCCTCCTTCGCGGGAGCAACAATGAGCAGTTCTTC. Translated, it gives CASSLLRGSNNEQFF.